These 8 T cell receptor beta chains were sequenced from one sample in a study of Ad26.COV2.S vaccination and SARS-CoV-2 variants. Sequencing was performed with immunoSEQ multiplex PCR; in TCRdb, only in-frame clones are kept and a portion is missing. The sample yields about 420,000 clones, approximately 87% seen once. Described treatment: around 19 received Ad26.COV2.S at low or high dose, single or two shots; 5 received placebo; per-sample allocation not given. Day 63 after the first vaccine or placebo injection was the time point for sampling. The sample here was peripheral blood, taken in a trial of Ad26.COV2.S vaccine versus placebo. Receptor source: a person between 18 and 65 years old who received the Ad26.COV2.S COVID-19 vaccine or a placebo.

This sequence joins TRBV6-1 and TRBJ1-1, with D perhaps TRBD1 (6 bases). Trimming removed 2 bases from V and 4 bases from J, with 14 bases in between. CDR1 MNHNS and CDR2 SASEGT come from the germline V gene. The CDR3 spans 15 residues. The CDR3: CASSETGAGVTEAFF. Here the CDR3 DNA reads TGTGCCAGCAGTGAAACGGGGGCGGGTGTCACTGAAGCTTTCTTT.

The chain links TRBV4-1 to TRBJ1-2; D call uncertain. Germline V lookup: CDR1 MGHRA, CDR2 YSYEKL. The CDR3 is 18 amino acids. Trimming cost V 0 bases and J 4 bases, with 21 bases left between them. CDR3: CASSQDPYDIFRGYGYTF. The CDR3 DNA follows: TGCGCCAGCAGCCAAGATCCCTATGACATTTTTCGAGGCTATGGCTACACCTTC.

The chain recombines TRBV27 with TRBJ2-5, with D possibly being TRBD1 (5 bases). The CDR3 is 16 amino acids. Trimming took off 5 bases at V and 6 bases at J, with 22 bases between the two ends. Germline CDR1 MNHEY, CDR2 SMNVEV (reference sequence). CDR3 sequence (DNA): TGTGCCAGCAGTGCGGTAGGGCAGGGCTTTGGAAAGACCCAGTACTTC. It codes for CASSAVGQGFGKTQYF.

This chain joins TRBV19 and TRBJ2-7; D call uncertain. This CDR3 has 13 amino acids. Trimming left V 3 bases short and J 6 bases short, with 12 bases between. Germline CDR1 is LNHDA and CDR2 is SQIVND (reference sequence). The CDR3 bases are TGTGCCAGTAGTATTTATGGGATAAGCGAGCAGTACTTC. The encoded protein is CASSIYGISEQYF.

The chain couples TRBV15 to TRBJ2-7; 7 nucleotides line up with TRBD1. CDR1 LNHNV and CDR2 YYDKDF come from the germline V gene (reference sequence). V trimming: 4 bases; J trimming: 3 bases; junction bases outside the gene matches: 6. The CDR3 consists of 14 residues. The CDR3 DNA sequence: TGTGCCACCAGCAAGGGACAGTTAGGCTACGAGCAGTACTTC. Its protein product is CATSKGQLGYEQYF. Full variable domain (rest looked up from reference TRBV15 and TRBJ2-7): DAMVIQNPRYQVTQFGKPVTLSCSQTLNHNVMYWYQQKSSQAPKLLFHYYDKDFNNEADTPDNFQSRRPNTSFCFLDIRSPGLGDTAMYLCATSKGQLGYEQYFGPGTRLTVT.

The chain links TRBV7-9 to TRBJ2-1; possibly TRBD2 for D (6 bases). The CDR3 runs 14 residues. Per the germline V gene, CDR1 is SEHNR and CDR2 is FQNEAQ (reference sequence). The V end was cut by 5 bases, the J end by 5 bases, with 13 bases between. The CDR3 spells CASSPDRLDNEQFF. The CDR3 DNA follows: TGTGCCAGCAGCCCTGACCGACTAGACAATGAGCAGTTCTTC.

The rearrangement links TRBV2 to TRBJ2-3; D ambiguous. Trimming removed 1 base from V and 0 bases from J, with 8 bases in between. The CDR3 contains 15 residues. Germline V lookup: CDR1 SNHLY, CDR2 FYNNEI. The DNA for the CDR3 is TGTGCCAGCAGTGAAGGGGGAAGTAGCACAGATACGCAGTATTTT. Translating gives CASSEGGSSTDTQYF.

The gene calls are TRBV28 and TRBJ1-1; TRBD1 aligns across 7 bases. CDR3 length: 13 amino acids. Trimming removed 5 bases from V and 7 bases from J; junction bases left unmatched: 7. Germline V gives CDR1 MDHEN, CDR2 SYDVKM. The CDR3 here is CASSLGQAVEAFF. Here the CDR3 DNA reads TGTGCCAGCAGTCTAGGACAGGCAGTTGAAGCTTTCTTT.